The 12 T cell receptor beta chains in this list originate from one sample, sequenced in a study of CD8+CD57+ T cells in acquired aplastic anemia. Both TCR beta VDJ combination and CDR3 sequence profiling were carried out. Genomic DNA was the template for this profiling. One entry per CDR3 protein, called by TCRdb with MiXCR from the reads. This sample has roughly 180,000 distinct CDR3 sequences, with 48% found just once. Patients picked for sequencing had shown CD8+CD57+ cell expansion detected by flow cytometry. The sample was sorted CD4+, CD8+, or CD8+CD57+ T cells (not recorded which) from PBMCs. Source of these receptors: a human donor with aplastic anemia.

The table lists this clonotype with a few counts. V gene TRBV5-1 combines with J gene TRBJ2-1; D might be TRBD1 (5 bases). CDR3 size: 16 residues. The germline V gene encodes CDR1 SGHRS and CDR2 YFSETQ. The ends were cut back, 4 bases at V and 2 bases at J, with 16 bases in the middle. For the CDR3, the DNA is TGCGCCAGCAGCCCCCAAGGGGTCGGAACCTACAATGAGCAGTTCTTC. It yields the protein CASSPQGVGTYNEQFF.

This clonotype has at least ten counts. This chain connects TRBV24-1 to TRBJ1-2, with a possible D match to TRBD1 (5 bases). Germline lookup yields CDR1 KGHDR and CDR2 SFDVKD. This CDR3 is built from 14 residues. Trimming took 3 bases from V and 6 from J, leaving 13 bases between them. The CDR3 loop reads CATSDSGGNDGYTF. Here the CDR3 DNA reads TGTGCCACCAGTGATAGCGGGGGGAACGATGGCTACACCTTC.

CDR3 sequence (DNA): TGCGCCAGCAGAAGAGGACAGGGAGTAGGTAATTCACCCCTCCACTTT. It specifies CASRRGQGVGNSPLHF. The chain carries TRBV10-1 and TRBJ1-6; 8 bases align to TRBD1. V lost 6 bases and J lost 6; bases outside the gene matches: 10. The length of the CDR3 is 16 residues. Germline V gene data show CDR1 as WNHNN and CDR2 as SYGVQD (reference sequence).

The rearrangement links TRBV30 to TRBJ2-6; D call uncertain. The germline gives CDR1 GTSNPN, CDR2 SVGIG (reference sequence). The V end lost 8 bases, the J end lost 0 bases, and 14 bases lay between the germline ends. The CDR3 length is 15 residues. The CDR3 DNA reads TGTGCCAGTAGTATTTTGGGCTCTGGGGCCAACGTCCTGACTTTC. It is translated as CASSILGSGANVLTF.

In this sample, this clonotype turned up a few times. This chain uses TRBV19 with TRBJ2-7, with no clear D. The CDR3 covers 14 residues. The germline gives CDR1 LNHDA, CDR2 SQIVND (reference sequence). Trimming left V 2 bases short and J 2 bases short, with 10 bases between. This CDR3 is CASSIRQNPYEQYF. CDR3 nucleotides: TGTGCCAGTAGTATACGGCAGAACCCCTACGAGCAGTACTTC.

The V and J genes are TRBV7-3 and TRBJ1-1; D might be TRBD1 (6 bases). The V end lost 1 base, the J end lost 11 bases, and 8 bases lay between the germline ends. This CDR3 is built from 11 residues. Germline CDR1 SGHTA, CDR2 FQGTGA. The CDR3 nucleotides are TGTGCCAGCAGCTTAAATGACAGGGCTTTCTTT. This sequence encodes CASSLNDRAFF.

The sample holds many counts of this clonotype. The V and J genes are TRBV25-1 and TRBJ2-3; D is tentatively TRBD1 or TRBD2 (5 bases each). CDR1 is MGHDK, CDR2 SYGVNS, per germline. V lost 3 bases to trimming and J lost 2 bases, with 12 bases between them. The CDR3 runs to 15 residues. The CDR3 sequence: CASSDGGTPTDTQYF. CDR3 bases: TGTGCCAGCAGTGATGGGGGTACCCCCACAGATACGCAGTATTTT.

The chain uses TRBV2 and TRBJ2-3; the D gene is possibly TRBD2 (6 bases). The V gene's germline CDR1 is SNHLY and CDR2 FYNNEI. Trimming took 8 bases from V and 3 from J, leaving 15 bases between them. This CDR3 has 14 amino acids. The CDR3 coding sequence is TGTGCCAGCGGTGCCCCCGGGGGAACAGATACGCAGTATTTT. As protein: CASGAPGGTDTQYF. Full variable domain (remainder filled in from reference TRBV2 and TRBJ2-3): EPEVTQTPSHQVTQMGQEVILRCVPISNHLYFYWYRQILGQKVEFLVSFYNNEISEKSEIFDDQFSVERPDGSNFTLKIRSTKLEDSAMYFCASGAPGGTDTQYFGPGTRLTVL.

Turning to this clonotype: Being one base from a much bigger clone, this may be a read error. V usage is TRBV9 and J usage is TRBJ1-2, with 8 bases that match TRBD1. Germline assignment: CDR1 SGDLS and CDR2 YYNGEE. J lost 4 bases, V lost 7 bases, and 15 bases had no gene match. This CDR3 spans 16 amino acids. This CDR3 is CASGAADRGNVYGYTF. The DNA of the CDR3 is TGTGCCAGCGGCGCCGCCGACAGGGGAAATGTCTATGGCTACACCTTC.

The sample holds many counts of this clonotype. The chain links TRBV10-3 to TRBJ1-4, with 10 bases identical to TRBD1. Germline V gene sequence: CDR1 ENHRY, CDR2 SYGVKD. The CDR3 consists of 15 residues. V gave up 10 bases and J gave up 4 bases; unmatched junction bases: 9. CDR3 coding DNA: TGTGCCACCCGCGGACAGGGGGGAATTAATGAAAAACTGTTTTTT. Protein sequence: CATRGQGGINEKLFF.

The V and J genes are TRBV7-3 and TRBJ1-1; 7 bases map to TRBD1. Germline V gives CDR1 SGHTA, CDR2 FQGTGA. This CDR3 comprises 15 residues. The junction had 3 bases not matched to a gene; V was cut back by 2 bases and J by 0 bases. CDR3 DNA: TGTGCCAGCAGCTTAGAGGGGGCATTGAACACTGAAGCTTTCTTT. As protein: CASSLEGALNTEAFF.

The chain is built from TRBV19 and TRBJ2-1; D is possibly TRBD2 (5 bases). From germline, CDR1 is LNHDA and CDR2 SQIVND (reference sequence). The V and J ends lost 3 bases and 8 bases respectively, with 17 bases between them. The length of the CDR3 is 15 residues. The CDR3 reads CASSIDGGRYDEQFF. In nucleotides, the CDR3 is TGTGCCAGTAGTATTGATGGAGGCAGGTACGATGAGCAGTTCTTC.